The 21 T cell receptor beta chains given below trace back to one sample, sequenced in a study of blood T cell repertoires in COVID-19. Measured with immunoSEQ multiplex PCR; TCRdb has only the in-frame clones, and not every one. The repertoire holds about 180,000 clones, with roughly 83% as singletons. The sequenced sample was peripheral blood. Source of these receptors: a man aged 18 to 29 with active or convalescent COVID-19.

This sequence joins TRBV6-1 and TRBJ1-1; D possibly corresponds to TRBD1 (6 bases). The CDR3 consists of 16 residues. The germline CDR1 and CDR2 sequences are MNHNS and SASEGT. Deletions cut 2 bases from V and 3 bases from J, with 16 bases between. In nucleotides, the CDR3 is TGTGCCAGCAGTGAATTCCGTGTGGACAGCCACACTGAAGCTTTCTTT. Protein sequence: CASSEFRVDSHTEAFF.

This chain links TRBV3-1 (or the pseudogene TRBV3-2) with TRBJ2-2; no reliable D call. The germline V and J ends were trimmed by 0 bases and 5 bases, with 10 bases remaining between them. CDR1 and CDR2 from the germline V gene are LGHDT and YNNKEL (reference sequence). The CDR3 contains 15 residues. CDR3: CASSQESPLTGELFF. CDR3 in DNA: TGTGCCAGCAGCCAAGAGAGCCCCCTTACCGGGGAGCTGTTTTTT.

The chain recombines TRBV19 with TRBJ1-5, with D possibly matching TRBD1 (5 bases). With 5 bases removed from V and 3 bases from J, the gap between germline ends came to 17 bases. The CDR3 length is 16 residues. Germline V gene data show CDR1 as LNHDA and CDR2 as SQIVND (reference sequence). The CDR3 spells CASSPRGGRDNQPQHF. The CDR3 coding sequence is TGTGCCAGTAGTCCCCGGGGGGGACGGGACAATCAGCCCCAGCATTTT.

This chain uses TRBV4-2 with TRBJ2-7, with D tentatively TRBD2 (5 bases). The CDR3 runs 15 residues. The ends were cut back, 2 bases at V and 2 bases at J, with 13 bases in the middle. Per germline, CDR1 LGHNA and CDR2 YNFKEQ. CDR3 bases: TGTGCCAGCAGCCAAAATGACCAGCGGACCTACGAGCAGTACTTC. The encoded protein is CASSQNDQRTYEQYF.

Regarding this clone: Distinct nucleotide sequences in the sample also encode this CDR3. The rearrangement uses TRBV28 and TRBJ1-5; 10 bases are shared with TRBD1. Losses at the gene ends were 5 bases for V and 2 bases for J; bases not matched to a gene: 3. CDR3 length: 15 amino acids. From germline, CDR1 is MDHEN and CDR2 SYDVKM. CDR3: CASSPGTGGNQPQHF. CDR3 coding DNA: TGTGCCAGCAGTCCCGGGACAGGGGGCAATCAGCCCCAGCATTTT.

The J gene is TRBJ1-4, the V gene TRBV27; D remains unclear. Trimming left V 3 bases short and J 8 bases short, with 10 bases between. The CDR3 has 13 amino acids. CDR1 is MNHEY and CDR2 is SMNVEV in the germline V gene (reference sequence). Here the CDR3 reads CASSFREREKLFF. The CDR3 nucleotides read TGTGCCAGCAGTTTCCGGGAAAGGGAAAAACTGTTTTTT.

The chain recombines TRBV15 with TRBJ2-2; 7 bases match TRBD1. J was trimmed by 2 bases and V by 6 bases; bases with no gene match: 3. There are 14 residues in the CDR3. Germline V gives CDR1 LNHNV, CDR2 YYDKDF (reference sequence). CDR3 bases: TGTGCCACCAGGCGGACAGGTAACACCGGGGAGCTGTTTTTT. Translating gives CATRRTGNTGELFF.

The rearrangement links TRBV24-1 to TRBJ2-1; D is unclear. This CDR3 spans 15 amino acids. V was pared by 4 bases and J by 0 bases, with 9 bases between. In germline, CDR1 is KGHDR, CDR2 SFDVKD. The CDR3 loop is CATSDPASSYNEQFF. DNA of the CDR3: TGTGCCACCAGTGACCCAGCGAGCTCCTACAATGAGCAGTTCTTC.

This clone appeared a single time. This chain joins TRBV24-1 and TRBJ2-1; 11 bases match TRBD1. The CDR3 is made up of 15 amino acids. Germline-derived CDR1 and CDR2 are KGHDR and SFDVKD. After removal of 5 bases from V and 11 bases from J, the junction contained 10 bases not matched to a gene. CDR3 sequence reads: CATSAAGTGGEKQFF. CDR3 DNA: TGTGCCACCAGTGCCGCCGGGACAGGGGGGGAGAAGCAGTTCTTC.

There are a few counts of this clone. The V gene is TRBV28, the J gene TRBJ1-6; D uncertain. The CDR3 contains 17 residues. Germline-derived CDR1 and CDR2 are MDHEN and SYDVKM. V was cut by 7 bases and J by 3 bases, with 19 bases left in between. The CDR3, as DNA: TGTGCCAGCATGGGCGCCTCGACGAGCTTCTATAATTCACCCCTCCACTTT. Translated: CASMGASTSFYNSPLHF.

The chain joins TRBV10-2 to TRBJ1-5, with 7 bases aligning to TRBD1. The CDR3 spans 12 residues. Germline-derived CDR1 and CDR2 are WSHSY and SAAADI. The V gene end was trimmed by 3 bases and the J gene end by 7 bases; junction bases not matched to a gene: 0. CDR3 loop: CASSDRGQPQHF. The CDR3, as DNA: TGCGCCAGCAGTGACAGGGGGCAGCCCCAGCATTTT.

The rearrangement uses TRBV2 and TRBJ2-7; the match to TRBD1 covers 7 bases. This CDR3 has 13 residues. V was clipped by 4 bases and J by 3 bases; unmatched bases: 3. The germline V gene has CDR1 SNHLY and CDR2 FYNNEI. CDR3 loop: CASSVQGDYEQYF. CDR3 nucleotides: TGTGCCAGCAGTGTTCAGGGGGACTACGAGCAGTACTTC. Drawing the rest from reference TRBV2 and TRBJ2-7, the complete variable domain is EPEVTQTPSHQVTQMGQEVILRCVPISNHLYFYWYRQILGQKVEFLVSFYNNEISEKSEIFDDQFSVERPDGSNFTLKIRSTKLEDSAMYFCASSVQGDYEQYFGPGTRLTVT.

The J gene is TRBJ2-3, the V gene TRBV6-2 or TRBV6-3; possibly TRBD2 for D (6 bases). Per the germline V gene, CDR1 is MNHEY and CDR2 is SVGEGT. Trimming removed 5 bases at V and 0 bases at J, with 12 bases between. The CDR3 covers 15 residues. Here the CDR3 DNA reads TGTGCCAGCAGTATATACGGGAGTAGCACAGATACGCAGTATTTT. Translation gives CASSIYGSSTDTQYF.

The chain joins TRBV4-1 to TRBJ2-1, with 8 positions matching TRBD2. The CDR3 runs to 16 residues. J lost 4 bases, V lost 0 bases, and 5 bases had no gene match. Germline loops: CDR1 MGHRA, CDR2 YSYEKL. CDR3 sequence reads: CASSQDQLAVYNEQFF. The DNA of the CDR3 is TGCGCCAGCAGCCAAGATCAACTAGCGGTGTACAATGAGCAGTTCTTC.

The chain recombines TRBV27 with TRBJ2-5; perhaps TRBD2 as D (6 bases). This CDR3 contains 15 residues. In germline, CDR1 is MNHEY, CDR2 SMNVEV (reference sequence). V shed 5 bases and J shed 3 bases, with 16 bases lying between them. CDR3 bases: TGTGCCAGCAGTCTCGGGGAGGAGGTGGAAGAGACCCAGTACTTC. This translates into CASSLGEEVEETQYF.

This clone was counted between two and nine times. The chain uses TRBV7-9 and TRBJ2-4, with 10 bases fitting TRBD1. Trimming removed 5 bases from V and 2 bases from J; junction bases left unmatched: 3. The germline CDR1 and CDR2 sequences are SEHNR and FQNEAQ (reference sequence). The CDR3 runs to 15 residues. For the CDR3, the DNA is TGTGCCAGCAGCAAGACAGGGGGCTCCAAAAACATTCAGTACTTC. Its translation: CASSKTGGSKNIQYF.

This chain uses TRBV28 with TRBJ1-2; TRBD1 matches at 12 bases. The junction had 9 bases not matched to a gene; V was cut back by 3 bases and J by 4 bases. Germline CDR1 MDHEN, CDR2 SYDVKM. This CDR3 has 17 amino acids. The CDR3 region is CASSLAGTGGAGYGYTF. Written as DNA, the CDR3 is TGTGCCAGCAGTTTGGCCGGGACAGGGGGCGCTGGCTATGGCTACACCTTC.

The rearrangement joins TRBV24-1 to TRBJ2-7, with TRBD2 matching over 7 bases. V shed 4 bases and J 4 bases; nucleotides not matched to a gene: 6. The CDR3 extends over 14 amino acids. The germline V gene has CDR1 KGHDR and CDR2 SFDVKD. CDR3 nucleotides: TGTGCCACCAGTGACCTCAGCGGGGTTTACGAGCAGTACTTC. As protein: CATSDLSGVYEQYF.

The chain links TRBV5-1 to TRBJ2-3, with 7 bases aligning to TRBD2. V lost 0 bases, J lost 4 bases, and 5 bases stayed unmatched. This CDR3 contains 15 residues. Germline V gene sequence: CDR1 SGHRS, CDR2 YFSETQ. CDR3 sequence (DNA): TGCGCCAGCAGCTTGGGGCGGGGGTTCCCAGATACGCAGTATTTT. Protein: CASSLGRGFPDTQYF.

The chain carries TRBV19 and TRBJ1-2, with 7 bases matching TRBD1. Trimming took 4 bases from V and 7 from J; bases not matched to a gene: 12. CDR3 length equals 15 residues. Germline V gives CDR1 LNHDA, CDR2 SQIVND (reference sequence). CDR3 sequence (DNA): TGTGCCAGTAGTACCGCCAGGGGGTCTCAAAGTGGCTACACCTTC. Protein product: CASSTARGSQSGYTF.

The chain recombines TRBV18 with TRBJ2-7; 11 nucleotides line up with TRBD2. Trimming cost V 6 bases and J 3 bases; bases outside gene matches: 7. The V gene's germline CDR1 is KGHSH and CDR2 LQKENI. CDR3 size: 15 residues. The CDR3 sequence: CASSPVGTSGYEQYF. In DNA, the CDR3 is TGTGCCAGCTCTCCCGTAGGGACTAGCGGCTACGAGCAGTACTTC.